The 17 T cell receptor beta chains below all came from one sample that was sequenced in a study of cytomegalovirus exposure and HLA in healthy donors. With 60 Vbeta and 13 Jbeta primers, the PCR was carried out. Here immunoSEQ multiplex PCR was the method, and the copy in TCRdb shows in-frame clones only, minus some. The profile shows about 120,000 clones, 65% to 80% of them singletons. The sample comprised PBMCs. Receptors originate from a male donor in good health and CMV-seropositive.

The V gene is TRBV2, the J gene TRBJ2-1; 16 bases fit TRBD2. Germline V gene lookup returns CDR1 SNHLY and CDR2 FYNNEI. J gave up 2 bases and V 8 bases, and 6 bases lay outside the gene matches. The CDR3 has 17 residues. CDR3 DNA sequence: TGTGCCAGCTCTCCGGGACTAGCGGGGGGGCCCTACAATGAGCAGTTCTTC. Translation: CASSPGLAGGPYNEQFF. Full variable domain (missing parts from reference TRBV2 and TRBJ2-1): EPEVTQTPSHQVTQMGQEVILRCVPISNHLYFYWYRQILGQKVEFLVSFYNNEISEKSEIFDDQFSVERPDGSNFTLKIRSTKLEDSAMYFCASSPGLAGGPYNEQFFGPGTRLTVL.

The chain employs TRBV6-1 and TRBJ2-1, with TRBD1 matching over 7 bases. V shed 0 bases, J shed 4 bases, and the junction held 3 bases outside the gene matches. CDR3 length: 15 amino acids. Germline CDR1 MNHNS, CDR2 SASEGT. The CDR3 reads CASSEAGTDYNEQFF. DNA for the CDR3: TGTGCCAGCAGTGAAGCCGGGACAGATTACAATGAGCAGTTCTTC.

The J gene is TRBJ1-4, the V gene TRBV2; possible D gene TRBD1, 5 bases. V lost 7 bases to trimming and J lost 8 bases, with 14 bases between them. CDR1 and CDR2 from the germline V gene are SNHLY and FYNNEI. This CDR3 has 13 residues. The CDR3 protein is CASNTGGSEKLFF. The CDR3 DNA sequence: TGTGCCAGCAATACAGGCGGAAGCGAAAAACTGTTTTTT. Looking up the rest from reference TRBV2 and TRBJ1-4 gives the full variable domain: EPEVTQTPSHQVTQMGQEVILRCVPISNHLYFYWYRQILGQKVEFLVSFYNNEISEKSEIFDDQFSVERPDGSNFTLKIRSTKLEDSAMYFCASNTGGSEKLFFGSGTQLSVL.

The CDR3 DNA sequence: TGTGCCAGCAGCTCTCGACTAGCGGTACCTACCGGGGAGCTGTTTTTT. Its protein is CASSSRLAVPTGELFF. The chain uses TRBV11-1 and TRBJ2-2, with 9 bases aligning to TRBD2. Trimming took 4 bases from V and 5 from J; bases not matched to a gene: 8. CDR3 length equals 16 residues. CDR1 and CDR2 (germline): SGHAT, FQDESV (reference sequence).

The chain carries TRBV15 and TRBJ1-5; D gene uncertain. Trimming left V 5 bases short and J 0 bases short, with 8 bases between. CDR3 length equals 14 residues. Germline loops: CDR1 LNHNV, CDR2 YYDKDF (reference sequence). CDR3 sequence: CATSSDYSNQPQHF. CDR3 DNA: TGTGCCACCAGCTCCGACTATAGCAATCAGCCCCAGCATTTT.

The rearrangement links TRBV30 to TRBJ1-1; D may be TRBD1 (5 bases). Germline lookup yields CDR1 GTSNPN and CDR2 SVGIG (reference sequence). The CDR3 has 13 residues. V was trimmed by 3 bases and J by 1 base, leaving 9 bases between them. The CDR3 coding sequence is TGTGCCTGGAGCCCAGGGTGGAACACTGAAGCTTTCTTT. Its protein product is CAWSPGWNTEAFF.

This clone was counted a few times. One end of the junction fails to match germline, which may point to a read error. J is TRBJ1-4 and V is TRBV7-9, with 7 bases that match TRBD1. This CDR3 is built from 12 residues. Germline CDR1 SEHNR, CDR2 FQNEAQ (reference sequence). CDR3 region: CSSSPGGTELFF. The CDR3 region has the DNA TGTTCCAGCAGCCCGGGCGGGACAGAACTGTTTTTT.

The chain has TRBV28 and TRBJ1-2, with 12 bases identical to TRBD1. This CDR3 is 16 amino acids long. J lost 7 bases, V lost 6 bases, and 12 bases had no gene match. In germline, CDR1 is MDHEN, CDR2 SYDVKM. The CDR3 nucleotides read TGTGCCAGCAGACAACCAGGGGGACAGGGGGCGGGTGGCTACACCTTC. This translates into CASRQPGGQGAGGYTF.

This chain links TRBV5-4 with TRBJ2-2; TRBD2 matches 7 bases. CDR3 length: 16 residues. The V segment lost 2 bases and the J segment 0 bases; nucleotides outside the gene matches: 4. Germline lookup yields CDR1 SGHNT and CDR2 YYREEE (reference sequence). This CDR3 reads CASSFPGTTNTGELFF. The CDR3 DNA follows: TGTGCCAGCAGCTTTCCCGGGACTACGAACACCGGGGAGCTGTTTTTT.

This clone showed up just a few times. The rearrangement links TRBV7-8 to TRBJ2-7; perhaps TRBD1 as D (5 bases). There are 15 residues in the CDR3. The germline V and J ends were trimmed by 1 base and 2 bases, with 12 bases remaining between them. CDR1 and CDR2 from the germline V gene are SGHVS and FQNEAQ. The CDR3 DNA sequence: TGTGCCAGCAGCTTAGGCAGGGATCACCCCTACGAGCAGTACTTC. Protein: CASSLGRDHPYEQYF.

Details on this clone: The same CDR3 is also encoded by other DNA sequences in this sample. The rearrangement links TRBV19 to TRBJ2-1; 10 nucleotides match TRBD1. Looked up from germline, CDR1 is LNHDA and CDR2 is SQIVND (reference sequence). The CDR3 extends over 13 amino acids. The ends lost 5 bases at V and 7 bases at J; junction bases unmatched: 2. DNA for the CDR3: TGTGCCAGTAGTGCGGACAGGGGGAATGAGCAGTTCTTC. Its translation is CASSADRGNEQFF. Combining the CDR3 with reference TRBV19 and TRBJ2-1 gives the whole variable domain DGGITQSPKYLFRKEGQNVTLSCEQNLNHDAMYWYRQDPGQGLRLIYYSQIVNDFQKGDIAEGYSVSREKKESFPLTVTSAQKNPTAFYLCASSADRGNEQFFGPGTRLTVL.

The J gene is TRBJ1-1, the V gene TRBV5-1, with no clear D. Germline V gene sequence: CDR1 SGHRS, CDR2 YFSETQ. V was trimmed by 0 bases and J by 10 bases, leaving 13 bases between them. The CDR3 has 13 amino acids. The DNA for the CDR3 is TGCGCCAGCAGCTTGGCCCTATATGAGGGAGCTTTCTTT. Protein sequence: CASSLALYEGAFF.

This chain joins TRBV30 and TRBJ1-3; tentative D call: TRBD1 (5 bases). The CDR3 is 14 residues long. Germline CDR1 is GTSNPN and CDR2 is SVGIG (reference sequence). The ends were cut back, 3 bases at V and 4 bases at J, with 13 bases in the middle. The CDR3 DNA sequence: TGTGCCTGGAGCCAGGAAAAGGGGGGAAACACCATATATTTT. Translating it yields CAWSQEKGGNTIYF.

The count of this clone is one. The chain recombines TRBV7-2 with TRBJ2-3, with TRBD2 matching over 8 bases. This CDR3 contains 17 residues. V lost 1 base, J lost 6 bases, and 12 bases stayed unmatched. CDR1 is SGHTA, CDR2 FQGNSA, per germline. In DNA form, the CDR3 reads TGTGCCAGCAGCTTAGACCCGACGGGAGGGCTAATGGATACGCAGTATTTT. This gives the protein CASSLDPTGGLMDTQYF.

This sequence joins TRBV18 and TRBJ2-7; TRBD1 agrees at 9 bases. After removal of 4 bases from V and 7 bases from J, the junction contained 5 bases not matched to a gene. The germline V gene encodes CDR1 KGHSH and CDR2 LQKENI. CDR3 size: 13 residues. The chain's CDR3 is CASSQGTGREQYF. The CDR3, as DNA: TGTGCCAGCTCACAAGGGACAGGGAGAGAGCAGTACTTC.

The CDR3 nucleotides are TGTGCCAGCAGCTTGAAAGATTGGAGCACTGAAGCTTTCTTT. As protein: CASSLKDWSTEAFF. The chain links TRBV5-4 to TRBJ1-1; D gene unclear. The germline V and J ends were trimmed by 1 base and 4 bases, with 11 bases remaining between them. Per the germline V gene, CDR1 is SGHNT and CDR2 is YYREEE (reference sequence). This CDR3 has 14 amino acids.

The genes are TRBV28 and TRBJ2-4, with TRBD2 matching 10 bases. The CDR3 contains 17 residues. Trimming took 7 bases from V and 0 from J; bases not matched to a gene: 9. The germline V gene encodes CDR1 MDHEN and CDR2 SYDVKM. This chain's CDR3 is CASTSGGASGAKNIQYF. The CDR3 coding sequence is TGTGCCAGCACGAGCGGGGGGGCGAGTGGAGCCAAAAACATTCAGTACTTC.